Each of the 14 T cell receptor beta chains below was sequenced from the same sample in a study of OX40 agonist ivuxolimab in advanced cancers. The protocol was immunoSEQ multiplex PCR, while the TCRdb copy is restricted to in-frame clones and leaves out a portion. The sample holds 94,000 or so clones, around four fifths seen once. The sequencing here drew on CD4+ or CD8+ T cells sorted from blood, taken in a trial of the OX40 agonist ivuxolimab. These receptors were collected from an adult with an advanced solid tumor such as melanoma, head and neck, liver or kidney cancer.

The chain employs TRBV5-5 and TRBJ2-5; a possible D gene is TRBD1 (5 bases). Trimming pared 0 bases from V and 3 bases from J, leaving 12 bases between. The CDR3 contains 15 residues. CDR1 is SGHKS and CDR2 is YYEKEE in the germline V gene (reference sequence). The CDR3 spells CASSLATRAEETQYF. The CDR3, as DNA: TGTGCCAGCAGCTTGGCAACCAGGGCGGAAGAGACCCAGTACTTC.

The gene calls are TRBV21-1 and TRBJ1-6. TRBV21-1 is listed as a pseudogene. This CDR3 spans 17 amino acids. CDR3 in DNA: TGTGCCAGCTCCAACGGGGGGGAGGGCAGGGTGGAATCACCCCTCCACTTT. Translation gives CASSNGGEGRVESPLHF.

The CDR3 loop reads CAISESILGAKNTEAFF. CDR3 nucleotide sequence: TGTGCCATCAGTGAGTCAATTCTGGGGGCCAAAAACACTGAAGCTTTCTTT. V gene TRBV10-3 combines with J gene TRBJ1-1, with D maybe TRBD1 (6 bases). This CDR3 is built from 17 residues. V gave up 0 bases and J gave up 2 bases, with 16 bases separating them. Germline values: CDR1 ENHRY, CDR2 SYGVKD.

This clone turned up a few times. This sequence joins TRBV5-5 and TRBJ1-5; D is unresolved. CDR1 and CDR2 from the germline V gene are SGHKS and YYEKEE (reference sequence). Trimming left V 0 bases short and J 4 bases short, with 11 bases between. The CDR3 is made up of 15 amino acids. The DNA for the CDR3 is TGTGCCAGCAGCTTGGAGAGAGGCCTTAATCAGCCCCAGCATTTT. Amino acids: CASSLERGLNQPQHF.

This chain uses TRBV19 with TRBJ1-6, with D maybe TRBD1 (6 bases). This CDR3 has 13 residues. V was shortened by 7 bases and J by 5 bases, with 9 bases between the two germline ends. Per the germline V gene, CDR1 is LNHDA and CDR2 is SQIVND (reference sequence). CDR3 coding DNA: TGTGCCAGTACAAGGACAGATAATTCACCCCTCCACTTT. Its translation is CASTRTDNSPLHF.

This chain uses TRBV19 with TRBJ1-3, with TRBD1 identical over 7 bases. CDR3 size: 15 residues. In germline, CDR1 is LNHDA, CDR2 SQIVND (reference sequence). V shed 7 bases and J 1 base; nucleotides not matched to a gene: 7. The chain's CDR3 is CASTKTGASGNTIYF. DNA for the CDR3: TGTGCCAGTACCAAAACAGGGGCGTCTGGAAACACCATATATTTT.

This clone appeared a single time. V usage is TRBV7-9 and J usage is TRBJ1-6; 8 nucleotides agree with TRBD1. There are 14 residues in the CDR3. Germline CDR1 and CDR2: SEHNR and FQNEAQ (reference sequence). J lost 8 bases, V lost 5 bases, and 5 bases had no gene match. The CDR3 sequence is CASSTPGGYSPLHF. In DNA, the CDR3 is TGTGCCAGCAGCACTCCAGGGGGCTATTCACCCCTCCACTTT. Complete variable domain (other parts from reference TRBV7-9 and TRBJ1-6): DTGVSQNPRHKITKRGQNVTFRCDPISEHNRLYWYRQTLGQGPEFLTYFQNEAQLEKSRLLSDRFSAERPKGSFSTLEIQRTEQGDSAMYLCASSTPGGYSPLHFGNGTRLTVT.

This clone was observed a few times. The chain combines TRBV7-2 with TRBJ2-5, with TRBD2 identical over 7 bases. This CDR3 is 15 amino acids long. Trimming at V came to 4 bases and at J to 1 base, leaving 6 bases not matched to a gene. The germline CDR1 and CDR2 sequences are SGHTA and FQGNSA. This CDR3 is CASSYRGDPQETQYF. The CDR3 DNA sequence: TGTGCCAGCAGCTACCGGGGGGACCCCCAAGAGACCCAGTACTTC.

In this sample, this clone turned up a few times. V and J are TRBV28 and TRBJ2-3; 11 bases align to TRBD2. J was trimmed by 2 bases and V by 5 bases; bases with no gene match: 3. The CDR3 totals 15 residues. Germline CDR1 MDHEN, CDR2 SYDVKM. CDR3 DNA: TGTGCCAGCAGTCTAGCGGGGGGACTCACAGATACGCAGTATTTT. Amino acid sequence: CASSLAGGLTDTQYF. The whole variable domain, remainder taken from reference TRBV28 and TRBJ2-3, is DVKVTQSSRYLVKRTGEKVFLECVQDMDHENMFWYRQDPGLGLRLIYFSYDVKMKEKGDIPEGYSVSREKKERFSLILESASTNQTSMYLCASSLAGGLTDTQYFGPGTRLTVL.

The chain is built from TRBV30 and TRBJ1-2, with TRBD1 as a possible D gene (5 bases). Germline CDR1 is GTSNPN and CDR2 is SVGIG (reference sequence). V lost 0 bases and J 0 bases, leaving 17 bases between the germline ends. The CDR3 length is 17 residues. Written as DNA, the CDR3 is TGTGCCTGGAGTGTAAAACAGGCCGAAATAGCTAACTATGGCTACACCTTC. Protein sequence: CAWSVKQAEIANYGYTF.

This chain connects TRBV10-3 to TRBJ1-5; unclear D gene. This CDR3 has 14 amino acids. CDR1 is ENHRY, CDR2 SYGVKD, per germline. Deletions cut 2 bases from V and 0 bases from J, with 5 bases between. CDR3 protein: CAISESYSNQPQHF. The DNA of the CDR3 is TGTGCCATCAGTGAGAGTTATAGCAATCAGCCCCAGCATTTT.

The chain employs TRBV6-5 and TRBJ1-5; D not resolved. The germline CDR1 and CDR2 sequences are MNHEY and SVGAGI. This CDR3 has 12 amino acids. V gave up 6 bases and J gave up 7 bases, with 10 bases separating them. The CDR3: CASRRSGQPQHF. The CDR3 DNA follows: TGTGCCAGCAGGAGGTCCGGGCAGCCCCAGCATTTT.

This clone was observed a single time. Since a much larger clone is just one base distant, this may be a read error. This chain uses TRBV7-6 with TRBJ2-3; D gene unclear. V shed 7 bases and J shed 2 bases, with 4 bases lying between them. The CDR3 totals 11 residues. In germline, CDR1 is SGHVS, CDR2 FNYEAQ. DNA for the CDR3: TGTGCCAGCACCAACACAGATACGCAGTATTTT. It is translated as CASTNTDTQYF.

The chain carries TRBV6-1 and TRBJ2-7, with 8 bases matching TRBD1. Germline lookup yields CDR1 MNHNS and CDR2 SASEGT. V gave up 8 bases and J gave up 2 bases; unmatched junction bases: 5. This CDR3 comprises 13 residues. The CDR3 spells CASRQGSAYEQYF. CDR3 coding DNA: TGTGCCAGCCGACAGGGGTCGGCCTACGAGCAGTACTTC.